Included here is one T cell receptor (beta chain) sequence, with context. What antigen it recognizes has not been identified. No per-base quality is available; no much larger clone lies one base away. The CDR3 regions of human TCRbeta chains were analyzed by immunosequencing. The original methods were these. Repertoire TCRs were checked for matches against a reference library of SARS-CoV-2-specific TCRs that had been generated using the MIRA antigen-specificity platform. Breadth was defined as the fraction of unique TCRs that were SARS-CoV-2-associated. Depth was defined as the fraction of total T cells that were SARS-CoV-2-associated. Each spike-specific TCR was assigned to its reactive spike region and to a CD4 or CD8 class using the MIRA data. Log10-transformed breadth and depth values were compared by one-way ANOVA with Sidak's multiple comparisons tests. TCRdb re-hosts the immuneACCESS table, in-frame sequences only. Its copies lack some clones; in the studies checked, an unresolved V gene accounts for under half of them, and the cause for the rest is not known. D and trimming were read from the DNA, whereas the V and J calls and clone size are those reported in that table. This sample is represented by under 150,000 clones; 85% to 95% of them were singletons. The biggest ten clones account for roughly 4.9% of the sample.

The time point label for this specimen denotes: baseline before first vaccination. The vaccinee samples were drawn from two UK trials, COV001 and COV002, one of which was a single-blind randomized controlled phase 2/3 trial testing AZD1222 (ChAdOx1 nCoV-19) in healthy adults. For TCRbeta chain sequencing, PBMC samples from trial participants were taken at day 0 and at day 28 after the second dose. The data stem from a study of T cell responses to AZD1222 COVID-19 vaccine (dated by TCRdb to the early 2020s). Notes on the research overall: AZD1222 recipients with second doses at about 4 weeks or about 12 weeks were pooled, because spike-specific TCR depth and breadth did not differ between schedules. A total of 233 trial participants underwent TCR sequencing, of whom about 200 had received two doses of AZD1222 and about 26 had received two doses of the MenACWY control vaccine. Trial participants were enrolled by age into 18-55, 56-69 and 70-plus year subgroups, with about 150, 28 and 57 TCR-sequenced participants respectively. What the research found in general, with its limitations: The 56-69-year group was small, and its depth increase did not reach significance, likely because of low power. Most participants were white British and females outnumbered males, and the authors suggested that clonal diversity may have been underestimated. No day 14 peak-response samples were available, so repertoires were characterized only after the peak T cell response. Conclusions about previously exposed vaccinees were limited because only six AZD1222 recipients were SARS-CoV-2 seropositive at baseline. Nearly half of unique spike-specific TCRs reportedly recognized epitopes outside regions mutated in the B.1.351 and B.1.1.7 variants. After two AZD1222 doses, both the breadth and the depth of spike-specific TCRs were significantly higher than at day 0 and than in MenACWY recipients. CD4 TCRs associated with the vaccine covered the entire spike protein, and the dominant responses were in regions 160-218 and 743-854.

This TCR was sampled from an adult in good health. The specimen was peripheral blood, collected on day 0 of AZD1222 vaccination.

The bases are TGCGCCAGCGGCAGACTCCCCGGGGATGAGCAGTTCTTC. It encodes CASGRLPGDEQFF. This chain is built from TRBV5-1 and TRBJ2-1; the D gene is perhaps TRBD2, on 5 matching bases. CDR1 and CDR2 (SGHRS, YFSETQ) derive from the germline V gene. V sheds 7 bases and J sheds 8 bases, leaving 16 bases between their ends. Spanning cysteine to phenylalanine, the CDR3 consists of 13 amino acids. The only DNA kept is the CDR3, 39 bases in frame from the first base.